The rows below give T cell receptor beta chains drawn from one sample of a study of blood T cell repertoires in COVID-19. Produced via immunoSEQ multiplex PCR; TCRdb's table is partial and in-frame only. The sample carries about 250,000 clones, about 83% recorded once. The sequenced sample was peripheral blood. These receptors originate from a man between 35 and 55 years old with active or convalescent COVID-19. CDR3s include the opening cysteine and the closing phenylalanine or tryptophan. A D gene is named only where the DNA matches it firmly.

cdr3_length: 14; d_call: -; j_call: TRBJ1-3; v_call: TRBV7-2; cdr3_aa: CASSLGQQGNTIYF
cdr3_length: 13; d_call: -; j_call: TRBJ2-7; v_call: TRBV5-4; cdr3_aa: CASSRGPSYEQYF
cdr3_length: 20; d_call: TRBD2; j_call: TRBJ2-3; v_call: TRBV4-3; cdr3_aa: CASSQDGPSGGRTSTDTQYF
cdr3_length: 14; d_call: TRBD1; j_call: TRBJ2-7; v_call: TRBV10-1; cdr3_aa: CALGGQGFSYEQYF
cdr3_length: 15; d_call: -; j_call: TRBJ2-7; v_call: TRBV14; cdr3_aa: CASSQDLRAGGEQYF
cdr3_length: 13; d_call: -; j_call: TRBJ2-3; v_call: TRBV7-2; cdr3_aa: CASSSVQPAEQYF
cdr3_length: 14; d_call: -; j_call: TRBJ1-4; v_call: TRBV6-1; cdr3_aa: CASSDGQGYEKLFF
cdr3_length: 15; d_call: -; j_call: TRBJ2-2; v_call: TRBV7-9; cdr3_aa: CASSYRGAGTGELFF
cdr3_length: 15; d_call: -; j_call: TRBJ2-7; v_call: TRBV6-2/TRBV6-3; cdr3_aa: CASRSGGLASYEQYF
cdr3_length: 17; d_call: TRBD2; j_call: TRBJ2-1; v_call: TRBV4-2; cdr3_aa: CASSVQRGPHSYNEQFF
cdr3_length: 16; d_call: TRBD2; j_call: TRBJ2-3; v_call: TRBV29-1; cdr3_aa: CSAETGRGLAGDTQYF
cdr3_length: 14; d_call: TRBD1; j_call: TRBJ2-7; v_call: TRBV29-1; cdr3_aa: CSVVGTGKQDEQYF
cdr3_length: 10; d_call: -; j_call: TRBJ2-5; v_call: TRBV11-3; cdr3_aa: CASRGGTQYF
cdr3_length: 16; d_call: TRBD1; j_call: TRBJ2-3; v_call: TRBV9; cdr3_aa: CASSVLGTGGTDTQYF
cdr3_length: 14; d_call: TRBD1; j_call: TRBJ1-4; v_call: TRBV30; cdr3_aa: CAWSSGQGGEKLFF
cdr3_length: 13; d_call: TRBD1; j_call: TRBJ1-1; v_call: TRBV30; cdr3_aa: CAWADRGSTEAFF
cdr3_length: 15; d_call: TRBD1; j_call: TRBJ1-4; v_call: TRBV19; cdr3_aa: CASSNFQGAGEKLFF
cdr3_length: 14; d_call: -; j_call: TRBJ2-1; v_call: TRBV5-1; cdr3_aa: CASSFVSGGDEQFF
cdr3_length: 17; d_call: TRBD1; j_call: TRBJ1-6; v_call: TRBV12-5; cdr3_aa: CASGNTGGGSYNSPLHF
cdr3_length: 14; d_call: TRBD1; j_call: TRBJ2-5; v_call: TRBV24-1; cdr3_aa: CATSDTGGSETQYF
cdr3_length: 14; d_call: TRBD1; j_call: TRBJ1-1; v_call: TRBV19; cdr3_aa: CASTGQGWATEAFF
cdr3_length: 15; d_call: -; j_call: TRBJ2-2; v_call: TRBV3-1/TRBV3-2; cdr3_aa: CASSSLLSLAGELFF
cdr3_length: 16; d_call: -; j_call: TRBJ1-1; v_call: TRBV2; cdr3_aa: CASREDPWGVSTEAFF
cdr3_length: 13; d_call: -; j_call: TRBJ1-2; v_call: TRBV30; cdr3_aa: CAWLGTDIYGYTF
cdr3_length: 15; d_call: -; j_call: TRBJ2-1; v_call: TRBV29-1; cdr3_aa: CSVDGSQGEGTRQFF
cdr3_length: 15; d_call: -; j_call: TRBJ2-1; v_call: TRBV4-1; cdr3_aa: CASSQDRLGSNEQFF
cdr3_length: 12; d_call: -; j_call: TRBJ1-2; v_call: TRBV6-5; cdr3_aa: CASSYGQTGYTF
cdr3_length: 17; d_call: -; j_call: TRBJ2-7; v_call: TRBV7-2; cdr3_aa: CASSPPLGAGVAYEQYF
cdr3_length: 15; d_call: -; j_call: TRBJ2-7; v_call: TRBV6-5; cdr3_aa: CASSYSGQGSYEQYF
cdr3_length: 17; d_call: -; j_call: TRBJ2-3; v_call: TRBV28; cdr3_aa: CASSSAADNPMGDTQYF
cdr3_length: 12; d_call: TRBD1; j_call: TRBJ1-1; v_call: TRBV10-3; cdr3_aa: CAIIGPGGEAFF
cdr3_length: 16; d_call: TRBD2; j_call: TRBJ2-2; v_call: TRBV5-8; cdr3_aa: CASNELGGGVTGELFF
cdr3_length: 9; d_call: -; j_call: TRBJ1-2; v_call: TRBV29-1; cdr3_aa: CSVAVGYTF
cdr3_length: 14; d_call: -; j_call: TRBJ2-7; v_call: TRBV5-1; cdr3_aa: CASTLGQVSYEQYF
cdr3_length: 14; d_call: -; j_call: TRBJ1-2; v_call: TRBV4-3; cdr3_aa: CASSQERAFLGYTF
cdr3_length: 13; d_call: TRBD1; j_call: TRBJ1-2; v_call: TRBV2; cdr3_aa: CASSLGQEYGYTF
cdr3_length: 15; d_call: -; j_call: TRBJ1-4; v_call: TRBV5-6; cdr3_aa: CASSLTGHGNEKLFF
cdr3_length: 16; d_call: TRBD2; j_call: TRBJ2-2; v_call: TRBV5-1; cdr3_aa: CASSSPGLANTGELFF
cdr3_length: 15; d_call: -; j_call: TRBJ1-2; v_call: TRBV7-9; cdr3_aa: CASSFPTLLSRGYTF
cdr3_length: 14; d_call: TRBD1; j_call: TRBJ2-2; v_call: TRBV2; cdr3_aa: CASGGQGATGELFF
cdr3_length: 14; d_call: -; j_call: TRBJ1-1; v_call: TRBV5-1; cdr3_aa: CASSSGGGNTEAFF
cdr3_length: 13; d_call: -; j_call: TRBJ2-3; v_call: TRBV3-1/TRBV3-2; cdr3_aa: CASSQGGTDTQYF
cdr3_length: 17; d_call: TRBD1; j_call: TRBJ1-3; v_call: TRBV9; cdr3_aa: CASSLGQGGFSGNTIYF
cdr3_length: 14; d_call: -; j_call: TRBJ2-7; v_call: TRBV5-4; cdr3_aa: CASSGGGLNYEQYF
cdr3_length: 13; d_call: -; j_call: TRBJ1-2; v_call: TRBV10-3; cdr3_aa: CAISEREGYGYTF
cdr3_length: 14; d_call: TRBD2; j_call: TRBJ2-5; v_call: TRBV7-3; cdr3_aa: CASSASGGRETQYF
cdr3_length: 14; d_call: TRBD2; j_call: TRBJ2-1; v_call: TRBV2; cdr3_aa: CASRSGLASTEQFF
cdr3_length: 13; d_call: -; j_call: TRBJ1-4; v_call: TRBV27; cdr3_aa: CASRGGAREKLFF
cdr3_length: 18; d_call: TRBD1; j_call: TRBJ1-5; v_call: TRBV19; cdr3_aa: CASSTRTGTKHSNQPQHF
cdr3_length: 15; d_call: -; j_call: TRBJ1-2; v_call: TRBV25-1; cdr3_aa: CASSAGGDGNYGYTF
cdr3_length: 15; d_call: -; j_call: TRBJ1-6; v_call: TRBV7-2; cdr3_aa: CASSPTGAQNSPLHF
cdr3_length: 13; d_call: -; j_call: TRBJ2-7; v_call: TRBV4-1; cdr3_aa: CASSQVGGYEQYF
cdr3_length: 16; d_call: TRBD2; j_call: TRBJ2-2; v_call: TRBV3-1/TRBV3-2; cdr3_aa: CASSQVAGGTRGELFF
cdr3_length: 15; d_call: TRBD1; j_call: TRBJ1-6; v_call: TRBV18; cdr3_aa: CASSPQDRGNSPLHF
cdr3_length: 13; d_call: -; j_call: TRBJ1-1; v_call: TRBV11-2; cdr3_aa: CASSLVSAGRAFF
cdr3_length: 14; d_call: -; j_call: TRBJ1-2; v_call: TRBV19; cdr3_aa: CASSTPRGVFGYTF
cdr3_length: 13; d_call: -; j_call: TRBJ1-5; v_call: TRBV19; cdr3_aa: CASSIILNQPQHF
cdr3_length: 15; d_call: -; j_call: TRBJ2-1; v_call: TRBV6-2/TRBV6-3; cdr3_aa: CASSFPRLVGNEQFF